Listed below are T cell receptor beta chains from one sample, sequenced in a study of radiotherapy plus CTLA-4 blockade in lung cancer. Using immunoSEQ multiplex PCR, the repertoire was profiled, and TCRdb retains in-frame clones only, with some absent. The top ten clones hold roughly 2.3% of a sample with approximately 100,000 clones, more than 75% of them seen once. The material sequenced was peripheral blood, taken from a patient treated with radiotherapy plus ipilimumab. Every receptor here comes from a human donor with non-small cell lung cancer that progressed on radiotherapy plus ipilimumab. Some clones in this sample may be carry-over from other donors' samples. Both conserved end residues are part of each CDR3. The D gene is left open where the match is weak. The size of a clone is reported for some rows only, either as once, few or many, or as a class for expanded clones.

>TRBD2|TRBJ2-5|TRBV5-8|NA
TGTGCCAGCAGCCGCGGGGGTACCTCAGGGGAGACCCAGTACTTC
CASSRGGTSGETQYF
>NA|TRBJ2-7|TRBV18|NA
TGTGCCAGCTGCCAGGGAAGCTCCTACGAGCAGTACTTC
CASCQGSSYEQYF
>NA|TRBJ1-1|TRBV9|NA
TGTGCCAGCAGCCTTCAGACGGCCCCGGGCACTGAAGCTTTCTTT
CASSLQTAPGTEAFF
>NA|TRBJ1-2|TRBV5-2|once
TGTGCCAGCAACCGAGCAGGAGAGTACGAGACCTATGGCTACACCTTC
CASNRAGEYETYGYTF
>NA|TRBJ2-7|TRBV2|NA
TGTGCCAGCAGTGATAGGGTGGCAGGCGACGAGCAGTACTTC
CASSDRVAGDEQYF
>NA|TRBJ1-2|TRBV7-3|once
TGTGCCAGCAGCTTGGCCGGGAACTATGGCTACACCTTC
CASSLAGNYGYTF
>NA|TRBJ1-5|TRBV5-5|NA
TGTGCCAGCAGCTTTCGAGATACCTATAGCAATCAGCCCCAGCATTTT
CASSFRDTYSNQPQHF
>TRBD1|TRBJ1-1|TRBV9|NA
TGTGCCAGCAGCGTAGGCCTCAACCCGGGACAGAGCACTGAAGCTTTCTTT
CASSVGLNPGQSTEAFF
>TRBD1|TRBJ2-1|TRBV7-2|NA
TGTGCCAGCAGCTGGAAACAGGGGACCTTCAATGAGCAGTTCTTC
CASSWKQGTFNEQFF
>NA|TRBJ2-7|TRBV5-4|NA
TGTGCCAGCAGCTTGGGACAGCTGAGCTCCTACGAGCAGTACTTC
CASSLGQLSSYEQYF
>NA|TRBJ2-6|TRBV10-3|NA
TGTGCCATCAGTACGGGGATCTTATCTGGGGCCAACGTCCTGACTTTC
CAISTGILSGANVLTF
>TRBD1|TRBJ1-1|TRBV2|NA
TGTGCCAGCAGTGAAACAGGGGTTCGGTACACTGAAGCTTTCTTT
CASSETGVRYTEAFF
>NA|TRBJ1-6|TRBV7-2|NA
TGTGCCAGCAGCTTTTCCCCGGAATCACCCCTCCACTTT
CASSFSPESPLHF
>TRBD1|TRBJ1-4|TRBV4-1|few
TGCGCCAGCAGCCAAAAAACCACAGGGGCAACTAATGAAAAACTGTTTTTT
CASSQKTTGATNEKLFF
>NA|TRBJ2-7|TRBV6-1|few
TGTGCCAGCAGCGACAGAGGGAGCGAGCAGTACTTC
CASSDRGSEQYF
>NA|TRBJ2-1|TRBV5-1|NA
TGCGCCAGCAGCTTGCAGGACCACTACAATGAGCAGTTCTTC
CASSLQDHYNEQFF
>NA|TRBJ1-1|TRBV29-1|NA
TGCAGCGTTACGACAGGTTCCCAAGAAGCTTTCTTT
CSVTTGSQEAFF
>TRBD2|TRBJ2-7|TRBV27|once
TGTGCCAGCAGTTCACAAGGACTAGCCTACGAGCAGTACTTC
CASSSQGLAYEQYF
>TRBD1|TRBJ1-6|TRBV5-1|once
TGCGCCAGCAGCTTGGTAGGCGGGACAGCAAATTCACCCCTCCACTTT
CASSLVGGTANSPLHF
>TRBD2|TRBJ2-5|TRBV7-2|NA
TGTGCCAGTAACGTAGGCGCCCGGGGACTAGGGTCGGGGGAGACCCAGTACTTC
CASNVGARGLGSGETQYF
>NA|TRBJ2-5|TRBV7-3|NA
TGTGCCAGCAGCTTAACGAGGGAGACCCCTCAGACCCAGTACTTC
CASSLTRETPQTQYF
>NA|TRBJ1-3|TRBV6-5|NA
TGTGCCAGCAGTGATGAGGGGACGGGAAACACCATATATTTT
CASSDEGTGNTIYF
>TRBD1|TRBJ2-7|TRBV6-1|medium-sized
TGTGCCAGCAGTGAAGGGACAGGGGGCGTTTACGAGCAGTACTTC
CASSEGTGGVYEQYF
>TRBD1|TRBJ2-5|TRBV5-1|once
TGCGCCAGCAGCGTTACCACAGGGGGCGCGACCCAGTACTTC
CASSVTTGGATQYF
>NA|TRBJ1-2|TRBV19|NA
TGTGCCAGTAGTATAGAAGGACGGGGCTACACCTTC
CASSIEGRGYTF
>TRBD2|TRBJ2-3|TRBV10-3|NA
TGTGCCACCGAGCGGGGGGGTGGGGGAGATACGCAGTATTTT
CATERGGGGDTQYF
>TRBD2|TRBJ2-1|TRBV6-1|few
TGTGCCAGCCGTAGCGGGGGGCGCGATGAGCAGTTCTTC
CASRSGGRDEQFF
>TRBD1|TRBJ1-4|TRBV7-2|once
TGTGCCAGCAGCCCCGAATTGACAGGGGGCTATGAAAAACTGTTTTTT
CASSPELTGGYEKLFF
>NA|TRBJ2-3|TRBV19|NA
TGTGCCAGTAGTATCAGGGTGCCCACAGATACGCAGTATTTT
CASSIRVPTDTQYF
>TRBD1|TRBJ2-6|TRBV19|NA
TGTGCCAGTAGGCGAGGGACAGCTGGGGCCAACGTCCTGACTTTC
CASRRGTAGANVLTF
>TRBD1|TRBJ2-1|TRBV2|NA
TGTGCCAGCGGTACAGGGGGAAACAATGAGCAGTTCTTC
CASGTGGNNEQFF
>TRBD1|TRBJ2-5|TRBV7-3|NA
TGTGCCAGCAGGGACGGAGCAGGGGGCTTCACAGAGACCCAGTACTTC
CASRDGAGGFTETQYF
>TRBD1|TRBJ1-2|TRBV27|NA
TGTGCCAGCAGCGCGACAGGGGGTGGCTACACCTTC
CASSATGGGYTF
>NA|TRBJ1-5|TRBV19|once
TGTGCCAGTAGTATAGATCCCGGGAACCAGCCCCAGCATTTT
CASSIDPGNQPQHF
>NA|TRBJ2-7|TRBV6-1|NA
TGTGCCAGCAGTGAAATGGAAGCAGGGGTAAACGAGCAGTACTTC
CASSEMEAGVNEQYF
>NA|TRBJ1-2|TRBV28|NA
TGTGCCAGCAGTTTGACCAGGGGCTACACCTTC
CASSLTRGYTF
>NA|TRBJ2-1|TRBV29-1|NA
TGCAGCGTTGTAGGGGGGGGCAGGGGGGATGAACAGTTCTTC
CSVVGGGRGDEQFF
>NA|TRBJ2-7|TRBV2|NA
TGTGCCAGCAGCCCCCAGGGGGGGGGCTACGAGCAGTACTTC
CASSPQGGGYEQYF
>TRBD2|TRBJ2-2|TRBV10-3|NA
TGTGCCATCACCGCCGGGACTAGAACCGGGGAGCTGTTTTTT
CAITAGTRTGELFF
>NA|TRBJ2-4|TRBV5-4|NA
TGTGCCAGCAGCTTGAACGGTGCCAAAAACATTCAGTACTTC
CASSLNGAKNIQYF
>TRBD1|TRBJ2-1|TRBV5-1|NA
TGCGCCAGCAGCTTGTCGGGACAGCTAGACAATGAGCAGTTCTTC
CASSLSGQLDNEQFF
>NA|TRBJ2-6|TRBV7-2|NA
TGTGCCAGCAGCTCGGACTGGACCGGGGCCAACGTCCTGACTTTC
CASSSDWTGANVLTF
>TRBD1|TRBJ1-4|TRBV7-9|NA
TGTGCCAGCAGCAAGGACAGGTCTAATGAAAAACTGTTTTTT
CASSKDRSNEKLFF
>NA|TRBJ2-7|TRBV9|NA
TGTGCCAGCAGCGTAGGCGGGGGCTCCCATTACGAGCAGTACTTC
CASSVGGGSHYEQYF
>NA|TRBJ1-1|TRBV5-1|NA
TGCGCCAGCAGCTTGGGCGATCTCAACACTGAAGCTTTCTTT
CASSLGDLNTEAFF
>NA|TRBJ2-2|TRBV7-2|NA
TGTGCCAGCAGACCTCGGGGGCGAACTAACACCGGGGAGCTGTTTTTT
CASRPRGRTNTGELFF
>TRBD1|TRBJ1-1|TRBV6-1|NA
TGTGCCAGCAGTGGGGTCCCGGGACAGAAAATGAACACTGAAGCTTTCTTT
CASSGVPGQKMNTEAFF
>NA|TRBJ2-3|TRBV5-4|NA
TGTGCCAGCAGCGGTGCAGGGGATGAAGGAGATACGCAGTATTTT
CASSGAGDEGDTQYF
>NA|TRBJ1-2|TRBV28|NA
TGTGCCAGTATCCAAGCGGGGGGTGTCTACACCTTC
CASIQAGGVYTF
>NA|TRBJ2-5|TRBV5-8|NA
TGTGCCAGCAGCTTCTCTCCTCGGGAGACCCAGTACTTC
CASSFSPRETQYF
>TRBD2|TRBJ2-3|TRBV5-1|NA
TGCGCCAGCAGCTTGGGTACTCTCCCCCTAGCGGGGGCAGATACGCAGTATTTT
CASSLGTLPLAGADTQYF